This TCR beta chain comes out of a study of blood T cell repertoires in COVID-19. About the study: Acute and convalescent COVID-19 samples came from the United States, Italy and Spain. PBMCs, B-cell-depleted T cells, or T cells were the source of the cDNA or gDNA that made up the material.

Methods used by the authors: By means of reference gene primer amplification, nucleated cell counts were estimated. TCRdb's copy holds only in-frame clones and misses some; the assay was immunoSEQ multiplex PCR. That table is the source of V, J and clone size, and D and trimming were worked out from the DNA. Of under 300,000 clones listed, 89% are singletons. The CDR3 contains 15 residues. Germline values: CDR1 MGHDK, CDR2 SYGVNS. V was pared by 1 base and J by 6 bases, with 10 bases between. The chain couples TRBV25-1 to TRBJ1-6; D perhaps matches TRBD1 (5 bases). The sample comprised peripheral blood. The sequence was collected from a woman in her thirties or forties who had recovered from COVID-19. The DNA of the CDR3 is TGTGCCAGCAGTGAATCCGACAGCCCTAATTCACCCCTCCACTTT. This translates into CASSESDSPNSPLHF.